This is a list of T cell receptor beta chains from one sample in a study of blood T cell repertoires in COVID-19. The table came from immunoSEQ multiplex PCR; TCRdb's copy has only in-frame clones and leaves some out. The table has 180,000 or so clones, roughly 85% seen once. The source material was peripheral blood. These receptors were taken from a woman aged 55-69 years with acute or convalescent COVID-19. Both conserved end residues are part of each CDR3. Fields, in order: J gene, clone size, D gene, CDR3 length, V gene, CDR3 protein, CDR3 DNA. The D gene is left open where the match is weak. The size of a clone is reported for some rows only, either as once, few or many, or as a class for expanded clones.

J: TRBJ2-3; size: -; D: TRBD1; length: 13; V: TRBV5-1; CDR3: CASSLGTGNTQYF; DNA: TGCGCCAGCAGCTTGGGGACAGGTAATACGCAGTATTTT
J: TRBJ1-6; size: -; D: -; length: 15; V: TRBV28; CDR3: CASSLWVGTNSPLHF; DNA: TGTGCCAGCAGTTTATGGGTCGGTACTAATTCACCCCTCCACTTT
J: TRBJ2-5; size: once; D: TRBD2; length: 16; V: TRBV11-3; CDR3: CASSSLAGGSQETQYF; DNA: TGTGCCAGCAGCTCTCTAGCGGGAGGGAGTCAAGAGACCCAGTACTTC
J: TRBJ2-1; size: -; D: -; length: 14; V: TRBV5-4; CDR3: CASQSGSSYNEQFF; DNA: TGTGCCAGCCAGAGCGGCAGCTCCTACAATGAGCAGTTCTTC
J: TRBJ1-1; size: -; D: TRBD1; length: 13; V: TRBV7-8; CDR3: CASSSGQGLEAFF; DNA: TGTGCCAGCAGCTCCGGACAGGGACTAGAAGCTTTCTTT
J: TRBJ1-5; size: -; D: -; length: 13; V: TRBV19; CDR3: CASRDKPYQPQHF; DNA: TGTGCCAGTAGGGACAAGCCCTATCAGCCCCAGCATTTT
J: TRBJ1-5; size: -; D: -; length: 16; V: TRBV28; CDR3: CASSFRRTVSNQPQHF; DNA: TGTGCCAGCAGTTTTCGGAGGACGGTTAGCAATCAGCCCCAGCATTTT
J: TRBJ1-5; size: -; D: -; length: 13; V: TRBV19; CDR3: CASSIDRGQPQHF; DNA: TGTGCCAGTAGTATAGATAGGGGACAGCCCCAGCATTTT
J: TRBJ2-2; size: -; D: TRBD2; length: 15; V: TRBV28; CDR3: CASSLRLAGIGELFF; DNA: TGTGCCAGCAGTTTACGTCTAGCGGGAATCGGGGAGCTGTTTTTT
J: TRBJ1-1; size: -; D: -; length: 15; V: TRBV10-1; CDR3: CASRDTAAEADEAFF; DNA: TGCGCCAGCAGAGACACTGCCGCAGAAGCTGATGAAGCTTTCTTT
J: TRBJ2-6; size: -; D: -; length: 18; V: TRBV7-9; CDR3: CASSSSGQPFSGANVLTF; DNA: TGTGCCAGCAGCTCGTCCGGACAGCCGTTCTCTGGGGCCAACGTCCTGACTTTC
J: TRBJ2-1; size: -; D: TRBD2; length: 17; V: TRBV19; CDR3: CASSMRLAGGLYNEQFF; DNA: TGTGCCAGTAGTATGAGACTAGCGGGAGGCTTGTACAATGAGCAGTTCTTC
J: TRBJ2-1; size: -; D: TRBD2; length: 13; V: TRBV3-1/TRBV3-2; CDR3: CASSQDRGLAEFF; DNA: TGTGCCAGCAGCCAAGATCGGGGACTAGCGGAGTTCTTC
J: TRBJ1-1; size: -; D: -; length: 15; V: TRBV7-2; CDR3: CASSPREAGRPEAFF; DNA: TGTGCCAGCAGCCCGAGGGAGGCAGGGCGCCCTGAAGCTTTCTTT
J: TRBJ2-1; size: -; D: TRBD1; length: 14; V: TRBV19; CDR3: CATSDRVANNEQFF; DNA: TGTGCCACCTCAGACAGGGTGGCAAACAATGAGCAGTTCTTC
J: TRBJ2-2; size: -; D: -; length: 11; V: TRBV19; CDR3: CASSIIGELFF; DNA: TGTGCCAGTAGTATTATTGGGGAGCTGTTTTTT
J: TRBJ2-7; size: few; D: TRBD2; length: 14; V: TRBV7-9; CDR3: CAGSSSGSSYEQYF; DNA: TGTGCCGGGTCCTCTAGCGGAAGCTCCTACGAGCAGTACTTC
J: TRBJ1-2; size: -; D: TRBD1; length: 15; V: TRBV5-8; CDR3: CASSLKTGWDYGYTF; DNA: TGTGCCAGCAGCCTAAAGACAGGGTGGGACTATGGCTACACCTTC
J: TRBJ1-4; size: few; D: TRBD1; length: 15; V: TRBV11-2; CDR3: CASSLAGTGSKKLFF; DNA: TGTGCCAGCAGCTTAGCCGGGACAGGTTCGAAAAAACTGTTTTTT
J: TRBJ2-1; size: -; D: -; length: 16; V: TRBV7-8; CDR3: CASSLEFYRERDEQFF; DNA: TGTGCCAGCAGCTTAGAATTTTACAGGGAACGCGATGAGCAGTTCTTC
J: TRBJ2-6; size: -; D: -; length: 14; V: TRBV29-1; CDR3: CSVDRPPGANVLTF; DNA: TGCAGCGTTGACAGGCCTCCTGGGGCCAACGTCCTGACTTTC
J: TRBJ2-3; size: few; D: TRBD2; length: 15; V: TRBV7-9; CDR3: CASSSTSGATDTQYF; DNA: TGTGCCAGCAGCTCCACTAGCGGGGCCACAGATACGCAGTATTTT
J: TRBJ2-2; size: -; D: -; length: 13; V: TRBV7-9; CDR3: CASSPRGTGELFF; DNA: TGTGCCAGCAGCCCCAGGGGCACCGGGGAGCTGTTTTTT
J: TRBJ2-3; size: -; D: -; length: 15; V: TRBV27; CDR3: CASSLGLTSTDTQYF; DNA: TGTGCCAGCAGTTTAGGGCTCACTAGCACAGATACGCAGTATTTT
J: TRBJ1-2; size: -; D: -; length: 13; V: TRBV19; CDR3: CASSITSDYGYTF; DNA: TGTGCCAGTAGTATAACGAGCGACTATGGCTACACCTTC
J: TRBJ1-5; size: -; D: -; length: 11; V: TRBV6-5; CDR3: CASEGGGPQHF; DNA: TGTGCCAGCGAGGGCGGAGGGCCCCAGCATTTT
J: TRBJ1-5; size: -; D: -; length: 14; V: TRBV10-3; CDR3: CAISTGISNQPQHF; DNA: TGTGCCATCAGTACAGGGATCAGCAATCAGCCCCAGCATTTT
J: TRBJ2-7; size: -; D: TRBD2; length: 15; V: TRBV19; CDR3: CASSIRTSGRYEQYF; DNA: TGTGCCAGTAGTATAAGGACTAGCGGGAGGTACGAGCAGTACTTC
J: TRBJ1-1; size: -; D: -; length: 14; V: TRBV2; CDR3: CAGSPRTQRTEAFF; DNA: TGTGCCGGATCCCCCCGGACACAGAGGACTGAAGCTTTCTTT
J: TRBJ2-7; size: -; D: -; length: 12; V: TRBV28; CDR3: CASSFSGNEQYF; DNA: TGTGCCAGCAGTTTCTCCGGGAACGAGCAGTACTTC
J: TRBJ2-7; size: -; D: TRBD1; length: 16; V: TRBV5-1; CDR3: CASSPSGTGFSYEQYF; DNA: TGCGCCAGCAGCCCCTCCGGGACAGGATTCTCCTACGAGCAGTACTTC
J: TRBJ2-7; size: -; D: TRBD1; length: 15; V: TRBV28; CDR3: CASRATGTGAYEQYF; DNA: TGTGCCAGCCGTGCCACCGGGACAGGGGCGTACGAGCAGTACTTC
J: TRBJ1-1; size: few; D: -; length: 12; V: TRBV12-3/TRBV12-4; CDR3: CASRDIGTEAFF; DNA: TGTGCCAGCAGGGACATCGGCACTGAAGCTTTCTTT
J: TRBJ1-1; size: -; D: TRBD1; length: 16; V: TRBV2; CDR3: CASRTGISRRNTEAFF; DNA: TGTGCCAGCAGGACAGGGATATCGCGGCGGAACACTGAAGCTTTCTTT
J: TRBJ2-4; size: -; D: -; length: 15; V: TRBV15; CDR3: CATSGAGSAKNIQYF; DNA: TGTGCCACCAGTGGTGCGGGTTCGGCCAAAAACATTCAGTACTTC
J: TRBJ2-5; size: -; D: -; length: 15; V: TRBV3-1/TRBV3-2; CDR3: CASSQVRRLQETQYF; DNA: TGTGCCAGCAGCCAAGTTCGTAGACTTCAAGAGACCCAGTACTTC
J: TRBJ2-3; size: -; D: -; length: 13; V: TRBV27; CDR3: CASRARGLDTQYF; DNA: TGTGCCAGCAGGGCTAGGGGGTTAGATACGCAGTATTTT
J: TRBJ1-2; size: -; D: TRBD1; length: 14; V: TRBV27; CDR3: CASRIQGAFNGYTF; DNA: TGTGCCAGCCGCATCCAGGGGGCGTTCAATGGCTACACCTTC
J: TRBJ1-2; size: -; D: -; length: 14; V: TRBV19; CDR3: CASSIPGQNYGYTF; DNA: TGTGCCAGTAGTATCCCCGGACAGAACTATGGCTACACCTTC
J: TRBJ2-2; size: -; D: TRBD2; length: 18; V: TRBV30; CDR3: CAWSGWGRLAGGTGELFF; DNA: TGTGCCTGGAGTGGGTGGGGGCGACTAGCGGGAGGCACCGGGGAGCTGTTTTTT
J: TRBJ1-2; size: -; D: TRBD1; length: 14; V: TRBV9; CDR3: CASSVGQGTNGYTF; DNA: TGTGCCAGCAGCGTAGGACAGGGCACAAATGGCTACACCTTC
J: TRBJ2-1; size: -; D: TRBD2; length: 17; V: TRBV11-3; CDR3: CASSLETRGLVANEQFF; DNA: TGTGCCAGCAGCTTAGAGACGAGAGGACTAGTTGCCAATGAGCAGTTCTTC
J: TRBJ1-5; size: once; D: -; length: 15; V: TRBV24-1; CDR3: CATSDPGGELGTQHF; DNA: TGTGCCACCAGTGATCCGGGAGGGGAACTGGGGACCCAGCATTTT
J: TRBJ2-7; size: once; D: -; length: 12; V: TRBV5-1; CDR3: CASSLVSDEQYF; DNA: TGCGCCAGCAGCTTGGTGAGTGACGAGCAGTACTTC
J: TRBJ1-2; size: -; D: TRBD1; length: 14; V: TRBV3-1/TRBV3-2; CDR3: CASSPQGAGYGYTF; DNA: TGTGCCAGCAGCCCCCAGGGGGCTGGCTATGGCTACACCTTC
J: TRBJ1-2; size: -; D: -; length: 13; V: TRBV12-5; CDR3: CASGAGINYGYTF; DNA: TGTGCTAGTGGGGCAGGGATTAACTATGGCTACACCTTC
J: TRBJ2-1; size: -; D: TRBD2; length: 15; V: TRBV10-3; CDR3: CAISGLAVGYNEQFF; DNA: TGTGCCATCAGTGGACTAGCGGTAGGCTACAATGAGCAGTTCTTC
J: TRBJ1-1; size: once; D: -; length: 13; V: TRBV11-3; CDR3: CASSLGANTEAFF; DNA: TGTGCCAGCAGCTTAGGAGCGAACACTGAAGCTTTCTTT
J: TRBJ1-5; size: -; D: -; length: 18; V: TRBV5-1; CDR3: CASSFTVGAPNSNQPQHF; DNA: TGCGCCAGCAGCTTCACAGTGGGAGCGCCGAATAGCAATCAGCCCCAGCATTTT
J: TRBJ1-6; size: -; D: -; length: 14; V: TRBV19; CDR3: CASSPPGDNSPLHF; DNA: TGTGCCAGTAGTCCTCCGGGAGATAATTCACCCCTCCACTTT
J: TRBJ2-7; size: -; D: -; length: 14; V: TRBV5-4; CDR3: CASSFWVARDEQYF; DNA: TGTGCCAGCAGCTTTTGGGTAGCCCGGGACGAGCAGTACTTC
J: TRBJ1-2; size: -; D: TRBD1; length: 13; V: TRBV12-3/TRBV12-4; CDR3: CASSRDSITGYTF; DNA: TGTGCCAGCAGTCGGGACAGTATAACGGGCTACACCTTC
J: TRBJ2-1; size: -; D: TRBD1; length: 16; V: TRBV18; CDR3: CASSPLPGTAYNEQFF; DNA: TGTGCCAGCTCACCCTTACCCGGGACAGCCTACAATGAGCAGTTCTTC
J: TRBJ2-1; size: -; D: TRBD2; length: 15; V: TRBV6-6; CDR3: CASSQRELYYNEQFF; DNA: TGTGCCAGCAGCCAGCGGGAGCTGTATTACAATGAGCAGTTCTTC
J: TRBJ2-1; size: once; D: -; length: 12; V: TRBV27; CDR3: CASRSLNNEQFF; DNA: TGTGCCAGCAGGAGTTTGAACAATGAGCAGTTCTTC